This TCR beta chain was obtained from a study of monozygotic twins with cystic fibrosis. Trimming pared 3 bases from V and 1 base from J, leaving 21 bases between. This CDR3 is 18 amino acids long. Looked up from germline, CDR1 is SGHNT and CDR2 is YENEEA. Method: immunoSEQ multiplex PCR; TCRdb's copy keeps in-frame clones and lacks some. Of approximately 17,000 clones listed, about 96% were seen once; the top ten hold 0.62%. The sequencing sample was made of blood. The sequence was collected from a girl between 2 and 10 years old with cystic fibrosis. V and J are TRBV11-3 and TRBJ1-2; TRBD1 might be the D (6 bases). The CDR3 here is CASSFRSRGTKHNYGYTF. CDR3 nucleotides: TGTGCCAGCAGCTTCCGTTCTCGCGGGACAAAACATAACTATGGCTACACCTTC. Together with reference TRBV11-3 and TRBJ1-2, the CDR3 gives the full variable domain: EAGVVQSPRYKIIEKKQPVAFWCNPISGHNTLYWYLQNLGQGPELLIRYENEEAVDDSQLPKDRFSAERLKGVDSTLKIQPAELGDSAVYLCASSFRSRGTKHNYGYTFGSGTRLTVV.